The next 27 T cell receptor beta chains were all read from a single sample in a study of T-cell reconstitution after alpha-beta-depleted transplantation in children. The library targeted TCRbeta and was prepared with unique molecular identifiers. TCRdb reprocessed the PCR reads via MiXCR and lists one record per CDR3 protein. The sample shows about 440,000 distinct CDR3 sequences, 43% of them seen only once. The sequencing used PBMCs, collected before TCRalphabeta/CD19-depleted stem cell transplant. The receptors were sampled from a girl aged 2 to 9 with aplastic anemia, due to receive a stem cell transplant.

The CDR3 is CATSRGRGEQYF. CDR3 in DNA: TGTGCCACCAGCAGAGGTAGAGGGGAGCAGTACTTC. This chain links TRBV15 with TRBJ2-7, with D maybe TRBD2 (5 bases). The CDR3 sequence is 12 residues long. Germline V gene lookup returns CDR1 LNHNV and CDR2 YYDKDF (reference sequence). Trimming stripped 1 base from V and 7 bases from J, with 8 bases between.

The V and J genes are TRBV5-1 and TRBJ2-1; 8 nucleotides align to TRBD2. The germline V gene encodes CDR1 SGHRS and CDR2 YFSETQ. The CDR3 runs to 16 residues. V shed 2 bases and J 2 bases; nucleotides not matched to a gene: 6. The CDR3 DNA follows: TGCGCCAGCAGCTTTAAGGCGGGAGGTACCTACAATGAGCAGTTCTTC. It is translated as CASSFKAGGTYNEQFF.

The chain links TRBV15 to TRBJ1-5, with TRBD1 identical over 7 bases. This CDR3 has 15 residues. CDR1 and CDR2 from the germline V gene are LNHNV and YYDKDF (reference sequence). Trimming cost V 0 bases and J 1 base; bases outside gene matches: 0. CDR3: CATSRDRGSNQPQHF. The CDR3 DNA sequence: TGTGCCACCAGCAGAGACAGGGGGAGCAATCAGCCCCAGCATTTT.

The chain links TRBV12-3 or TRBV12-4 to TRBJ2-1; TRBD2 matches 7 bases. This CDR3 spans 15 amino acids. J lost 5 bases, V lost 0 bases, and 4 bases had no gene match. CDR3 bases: TGTGCCAGCAGTTTAGCGGGAGGGGACCACAATGAGCAGTTCTTC. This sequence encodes CASSLAGGDHNEQFF.

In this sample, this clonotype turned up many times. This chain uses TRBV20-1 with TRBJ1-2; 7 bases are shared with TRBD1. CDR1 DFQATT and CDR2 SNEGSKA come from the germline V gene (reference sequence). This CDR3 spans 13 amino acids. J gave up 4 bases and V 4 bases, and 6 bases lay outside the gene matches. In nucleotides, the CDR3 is TGCAGTGCTACAGGGGGAGCGGGCTATGGCTACACCTTC. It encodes CSATGGAGYGYTF.

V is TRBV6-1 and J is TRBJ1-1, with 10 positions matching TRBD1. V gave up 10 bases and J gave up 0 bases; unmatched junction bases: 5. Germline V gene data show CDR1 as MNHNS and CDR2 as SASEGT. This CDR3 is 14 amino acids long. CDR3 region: CATGDRGLNTEAFF. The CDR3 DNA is TGTGCCACGGGAGACAGGGGGCTGAACACTGAAGCTTTCTTT.

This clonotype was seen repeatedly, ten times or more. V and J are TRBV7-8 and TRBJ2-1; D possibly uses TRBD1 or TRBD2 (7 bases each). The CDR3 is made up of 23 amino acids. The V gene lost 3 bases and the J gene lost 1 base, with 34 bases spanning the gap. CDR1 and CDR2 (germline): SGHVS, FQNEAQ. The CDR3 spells CASSFFGRGGPSQRWPSYNEQFF. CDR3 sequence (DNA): TGTGCCAGCAGCTTCTTCGGCAGGGGGGGGCCCTCCCAAAGGTGGCCATCCTACAATGAGCAGTTCTTC.

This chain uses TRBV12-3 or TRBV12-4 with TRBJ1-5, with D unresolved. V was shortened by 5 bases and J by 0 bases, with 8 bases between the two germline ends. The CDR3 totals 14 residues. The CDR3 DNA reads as TGTGCCAGCAGTGCACACAGTAGCAATCAGCCCCAGCATTTT. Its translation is CASSAHSSNQPQHF.

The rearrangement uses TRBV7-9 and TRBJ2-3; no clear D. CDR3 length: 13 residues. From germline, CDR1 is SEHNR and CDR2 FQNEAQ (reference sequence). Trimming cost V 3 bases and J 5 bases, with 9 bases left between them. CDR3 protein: CASSLARQDTQYF. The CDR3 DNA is TGTGCCAGCAGCTTGGCTCGGCAAGATACGCAGTATTTT.

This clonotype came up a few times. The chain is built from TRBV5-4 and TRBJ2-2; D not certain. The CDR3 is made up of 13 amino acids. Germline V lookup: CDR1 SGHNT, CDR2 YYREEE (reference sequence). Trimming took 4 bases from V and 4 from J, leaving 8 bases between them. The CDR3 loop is CASSPDSTGELFF. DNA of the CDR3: TGTGCCAGCAGCCCAGACTCCACCGGGGAGCTGTTTTTT.

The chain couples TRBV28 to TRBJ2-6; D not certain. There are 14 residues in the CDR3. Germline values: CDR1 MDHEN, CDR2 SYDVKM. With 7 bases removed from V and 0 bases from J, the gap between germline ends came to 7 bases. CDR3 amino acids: CASKRVSGANVLTF. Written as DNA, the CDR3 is TGTGCCAGCAAAAGGGTCTCTGGGGCCAACGTCCTGACTTTC.

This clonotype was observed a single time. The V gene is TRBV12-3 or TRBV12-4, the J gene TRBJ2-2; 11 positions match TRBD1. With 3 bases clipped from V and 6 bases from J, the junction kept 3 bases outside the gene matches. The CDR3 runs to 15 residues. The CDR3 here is CASSFWGQGAGELFF. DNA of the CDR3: TGTGCCAGCAGTTTTTGGGGACAGGGGGCCGGGGAGCTGTTTTTT.

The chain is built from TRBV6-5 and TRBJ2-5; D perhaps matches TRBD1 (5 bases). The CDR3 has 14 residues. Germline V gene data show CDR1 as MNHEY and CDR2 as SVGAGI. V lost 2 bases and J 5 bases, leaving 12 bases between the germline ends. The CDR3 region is CASSYGAVGETQYF. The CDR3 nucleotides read TGTGCCAGCAGTTACGGGGCAGTAGGGGAGACCCAGTACTTC.

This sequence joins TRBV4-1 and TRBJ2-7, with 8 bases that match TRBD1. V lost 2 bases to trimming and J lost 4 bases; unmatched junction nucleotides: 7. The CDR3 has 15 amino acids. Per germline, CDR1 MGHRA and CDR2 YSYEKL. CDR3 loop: CASSQPDRAQYEQYF. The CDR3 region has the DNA TGCGCCAGCAGCCAACCGGACAGGGCACAATACGAGCAGTACTTC.

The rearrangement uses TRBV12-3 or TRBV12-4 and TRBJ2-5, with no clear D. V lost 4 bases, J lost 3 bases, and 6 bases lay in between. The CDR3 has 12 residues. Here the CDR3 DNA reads TGTGCCAGCAGTTCCTACAAAGAGACCCAGTACTTC. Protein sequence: CASSSYKETQYF.

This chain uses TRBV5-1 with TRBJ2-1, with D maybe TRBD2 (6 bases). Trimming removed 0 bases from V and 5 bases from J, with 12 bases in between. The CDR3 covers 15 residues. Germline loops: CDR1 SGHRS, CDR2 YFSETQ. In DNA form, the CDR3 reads TGCGCCAGCAGCTTGGGGGCGGGGTATAACAATGAGCAGTTCTTC. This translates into CASSLGAGYNNEQFF.

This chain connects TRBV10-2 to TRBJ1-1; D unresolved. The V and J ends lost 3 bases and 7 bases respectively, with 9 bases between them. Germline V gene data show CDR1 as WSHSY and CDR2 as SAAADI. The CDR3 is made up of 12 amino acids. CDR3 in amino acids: CASSEGWSEAFF. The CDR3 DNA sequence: TGCGCCAGCAGTGAAGGATGGAGTGAAGCTTTCTTT.

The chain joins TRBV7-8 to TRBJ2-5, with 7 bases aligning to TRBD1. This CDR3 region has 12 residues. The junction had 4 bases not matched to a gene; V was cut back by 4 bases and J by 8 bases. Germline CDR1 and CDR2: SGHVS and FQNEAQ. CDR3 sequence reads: CASSYDRVTQYF. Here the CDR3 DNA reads TGTGCCAGCAGCTATGACAGGGTCACCCAGTACTTC.

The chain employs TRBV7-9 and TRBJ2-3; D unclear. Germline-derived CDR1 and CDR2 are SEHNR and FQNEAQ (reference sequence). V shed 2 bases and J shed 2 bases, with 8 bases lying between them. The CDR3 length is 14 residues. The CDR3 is CASSLSHPTDTQYF. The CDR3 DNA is TGTGCCAGCAGCTTAAGTCATCCCACAGATACGCAGTATTTT.

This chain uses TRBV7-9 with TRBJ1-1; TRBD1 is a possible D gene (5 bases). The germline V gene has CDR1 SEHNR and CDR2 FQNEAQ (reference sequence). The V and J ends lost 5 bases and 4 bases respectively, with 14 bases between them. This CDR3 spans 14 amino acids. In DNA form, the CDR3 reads TGTGCCAGCAGCCCGTACACAGGCGGCACTGAAGCTTTCTTT. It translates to CASSPYTGGTEAFF.

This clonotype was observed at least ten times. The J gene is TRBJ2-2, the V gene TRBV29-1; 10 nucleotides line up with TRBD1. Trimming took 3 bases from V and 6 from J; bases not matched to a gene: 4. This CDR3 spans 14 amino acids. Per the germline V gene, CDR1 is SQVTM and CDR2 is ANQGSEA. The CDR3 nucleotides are TGCAGCGTTGAGGGACAGGGGCAGGCCGGGGAGCTGTTTTTT. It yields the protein CSVEGQGQAGELFF.

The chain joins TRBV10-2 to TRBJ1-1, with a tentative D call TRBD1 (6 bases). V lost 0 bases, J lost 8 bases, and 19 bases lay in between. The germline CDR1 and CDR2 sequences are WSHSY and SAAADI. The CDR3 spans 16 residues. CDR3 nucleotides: TGCGCCAGCAGTGAGTCGACGGGGGCGGGGCGCCGGGAAGCTTTCTTT. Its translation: CASSESTGAGRREAFF.

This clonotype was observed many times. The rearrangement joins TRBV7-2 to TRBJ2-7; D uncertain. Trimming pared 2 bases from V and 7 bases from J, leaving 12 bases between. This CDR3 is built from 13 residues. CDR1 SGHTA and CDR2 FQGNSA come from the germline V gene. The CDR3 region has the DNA TGTGCCAGCAGCTTAAACGGGCCTCAGGAGCAGTACTTC. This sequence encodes CASSLNGPQEQYF.

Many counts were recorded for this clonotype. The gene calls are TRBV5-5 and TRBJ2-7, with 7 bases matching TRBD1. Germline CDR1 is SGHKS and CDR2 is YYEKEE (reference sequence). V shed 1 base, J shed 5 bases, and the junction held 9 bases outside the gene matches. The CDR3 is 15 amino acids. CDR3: CASSLPLTGVNEQYF. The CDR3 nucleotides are TGTGCCAGCAGCTTGCCCCTCACAGGGGTCAACGAGCAGTACTTC.

CDR3 DNA sequence: TGTGCCAGCAGCCCACGGAGGACTACGCACTCTGGGGCCAACGTCCTGACTTTC. Amino acid sequence: CASSPRRTTHSGANVLTF. The chain carries TRBV7-8 and TRBJ2-6; maybe TRBD2 (6 bases). The CDR3 is 18 amino acids. Trimming shortened V by 5 bases and J by 0 bases, and 17 bases separated the two germline ends. Germline loops: CDR1 SGHVS, CDR2 FQNEAQ.

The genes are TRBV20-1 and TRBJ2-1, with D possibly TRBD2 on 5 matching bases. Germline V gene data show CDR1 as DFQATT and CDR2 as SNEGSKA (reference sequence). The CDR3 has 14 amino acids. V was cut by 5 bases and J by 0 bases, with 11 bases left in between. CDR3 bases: TGCAGTGCTGGGCTAGCAAGCTCCTACAATGAGCAGTTCTTC. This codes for CSAGLASSYNEQFF.

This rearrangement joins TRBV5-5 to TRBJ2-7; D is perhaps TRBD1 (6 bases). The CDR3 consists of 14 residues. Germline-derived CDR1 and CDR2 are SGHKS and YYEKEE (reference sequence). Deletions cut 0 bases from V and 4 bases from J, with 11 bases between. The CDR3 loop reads CASSLDRAPYEQYF. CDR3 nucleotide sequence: TGTGCCAGCAGCTTGGACAGGGCGCCGTACGAGCAGTACTTC.